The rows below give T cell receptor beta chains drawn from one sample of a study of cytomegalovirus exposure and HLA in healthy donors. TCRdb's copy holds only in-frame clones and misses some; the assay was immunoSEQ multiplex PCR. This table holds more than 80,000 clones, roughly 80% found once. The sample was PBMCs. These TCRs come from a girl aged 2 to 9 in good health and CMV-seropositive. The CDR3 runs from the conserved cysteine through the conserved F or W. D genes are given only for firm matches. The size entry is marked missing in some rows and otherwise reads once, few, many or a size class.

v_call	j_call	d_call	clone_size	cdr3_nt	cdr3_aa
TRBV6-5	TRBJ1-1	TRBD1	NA	TGTGCCAGCAGTTACCGGGACAGGGCTGAAGCTTTCTTT	CASSYRDRAEAFF
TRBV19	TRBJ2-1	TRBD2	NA	TGTGCCAGTAGTCGTGTGGGACTAGCGGGAGCTGAGCAGTTCTTC	CASSRVGLAGAEQFF
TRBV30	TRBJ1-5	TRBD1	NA	TGTGCCTGGAGTGTCCCCGACAGGGAGAATCAGCCCCAGCATTTT	CAWSVPDRENQPQHF
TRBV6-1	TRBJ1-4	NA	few	TGTGCCAGCAGGGAGGGGGGGGAAGGAAGCGAAAAACTGTTTTTT	CASREGGEGSEKLFF
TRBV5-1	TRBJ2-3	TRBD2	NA	TGCGCCAGCAGCTTATCTGATAGCGGGAGTGGAACAGATACGCAGTATTTT	CASSLSDSGSGTDTQYF
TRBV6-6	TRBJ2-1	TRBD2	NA	TGTGCCAGCACCGTAGCGGGAGGAGAACCCGAGCAGTTCTTC	CASTVAGGEPEQFF
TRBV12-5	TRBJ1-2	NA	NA	TGTGCTAGTGGTTTGGGGGGAGGGTGGCCGGCCCCTTCTAACTATGGCTACACCTTC	CASGLGGGWPAPSNYGYTF
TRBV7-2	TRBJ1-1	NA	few	TGTGCCAGCAGCTTAGAAGCAGAAGGGACTCGTGACACTGAAGCTTTCTTT	CASSLEAEGTRDTEAFF
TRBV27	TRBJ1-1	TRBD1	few	TGTGCCAGCAGTCTCCGACAGGGTGGTACTGAAGCTTTCTTT	CASSLRQGGTEAFF
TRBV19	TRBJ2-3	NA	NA	TGTGCCAGTAGTTTGACAGACCGCACAGATACGCAGTATTTT	CASSLTDRTDTQYF
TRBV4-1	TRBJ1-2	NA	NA	TGCGCCAGCGAGCAAGTTCTCGGGGTTCTTGGAGGCTACACCTTC	CASEQVLGVLGGYTF